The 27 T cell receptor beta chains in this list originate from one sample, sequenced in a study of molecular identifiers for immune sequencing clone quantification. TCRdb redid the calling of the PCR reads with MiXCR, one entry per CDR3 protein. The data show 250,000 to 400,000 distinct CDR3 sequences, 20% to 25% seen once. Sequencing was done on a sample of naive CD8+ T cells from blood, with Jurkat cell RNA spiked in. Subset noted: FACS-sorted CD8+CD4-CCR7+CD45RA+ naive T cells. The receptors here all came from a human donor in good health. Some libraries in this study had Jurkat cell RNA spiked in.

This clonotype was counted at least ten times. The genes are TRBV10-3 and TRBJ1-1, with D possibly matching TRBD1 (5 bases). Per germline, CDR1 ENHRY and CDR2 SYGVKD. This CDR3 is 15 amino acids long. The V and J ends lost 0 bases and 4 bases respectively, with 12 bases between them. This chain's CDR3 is CAISESVRVGTEAFF. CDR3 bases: TGTGCCATCAGTGAGTCTGTCAGGGTGGGCACTGAAGCTTTCTTT.

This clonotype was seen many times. The CDR3 protein is CASSLQSGEYTEAFF. CDR3 sequence (DNA): TGTGCCAGCAGCCTCCAAAGCGGGGAATACACTGAAGCTTTCTTT. This chain connects TRBV6-5 to TRBJ1-1; the D is unclear. CDR1 is MNHEY and CDR2 is SVGAGI in the germline V gene. Trimming took off 6 bases at V and 3 bases at J, with 17 bases between the two ends. This CDR3 is 15 amino acids long.

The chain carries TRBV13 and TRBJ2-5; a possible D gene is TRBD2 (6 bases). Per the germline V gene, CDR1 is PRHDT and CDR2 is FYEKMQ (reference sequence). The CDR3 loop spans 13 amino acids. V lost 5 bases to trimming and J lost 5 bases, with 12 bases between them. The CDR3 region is CASSVGRGETQYF. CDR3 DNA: TGTGCCAGCAGCGTGGGACGGGGGGAGACCCAGTACTTC.

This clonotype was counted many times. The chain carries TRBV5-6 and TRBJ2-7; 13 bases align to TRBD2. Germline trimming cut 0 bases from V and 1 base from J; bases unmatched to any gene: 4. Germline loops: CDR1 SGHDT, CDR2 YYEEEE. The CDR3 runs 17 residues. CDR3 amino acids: CASSLEPGLAGSYEQYF. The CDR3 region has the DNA TGTGCCAGCAGCTTGGAGCCGGGACTAGCGGGATCCTACGAGCAGTACTTC.

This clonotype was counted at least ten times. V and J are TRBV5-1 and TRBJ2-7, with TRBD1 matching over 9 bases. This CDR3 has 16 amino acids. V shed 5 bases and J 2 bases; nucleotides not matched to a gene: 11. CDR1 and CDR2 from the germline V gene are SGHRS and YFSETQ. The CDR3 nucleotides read TGCGCCAGCAGTGGGGTAGGGGACAGGGACCCCTACGAGCAGTACTTC. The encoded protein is CASSGVGDRDPYEQYF.

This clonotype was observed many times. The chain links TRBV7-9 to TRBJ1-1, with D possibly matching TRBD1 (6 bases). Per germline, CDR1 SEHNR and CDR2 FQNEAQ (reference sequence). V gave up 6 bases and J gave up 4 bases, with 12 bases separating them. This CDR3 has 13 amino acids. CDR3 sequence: CASRLGQSTEAFF. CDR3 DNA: TGTGCCAGCAGACTTGGACAGAGCACTGAAGCTTTCTTT.

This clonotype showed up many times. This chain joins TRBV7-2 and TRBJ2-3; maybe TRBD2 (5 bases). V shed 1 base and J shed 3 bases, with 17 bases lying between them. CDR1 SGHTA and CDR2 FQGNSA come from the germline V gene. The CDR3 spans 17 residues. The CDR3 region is CASSLVAAIEGTDTQYF. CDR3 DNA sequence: TGTGCCAGCAGCTTAGTGGCGGCGATTGAGGGAACAGATACGCAGTATTTT.

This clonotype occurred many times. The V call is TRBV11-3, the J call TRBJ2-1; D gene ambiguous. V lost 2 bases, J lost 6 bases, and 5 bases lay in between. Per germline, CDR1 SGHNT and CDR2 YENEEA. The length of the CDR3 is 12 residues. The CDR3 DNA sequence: TGTGCCAGCAGCTTATGGGCCAATGAGCAGTTCTTC. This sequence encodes CASSLWANEQFF.

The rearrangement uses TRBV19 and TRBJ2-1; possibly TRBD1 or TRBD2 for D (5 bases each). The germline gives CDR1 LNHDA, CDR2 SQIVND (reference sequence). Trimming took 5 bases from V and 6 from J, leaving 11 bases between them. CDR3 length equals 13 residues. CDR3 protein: CASSVTGGNEQFF. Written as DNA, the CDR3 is TGTGCCAGTAGTGTGACTGGGGGCAATGAGCAGTTCTTC.

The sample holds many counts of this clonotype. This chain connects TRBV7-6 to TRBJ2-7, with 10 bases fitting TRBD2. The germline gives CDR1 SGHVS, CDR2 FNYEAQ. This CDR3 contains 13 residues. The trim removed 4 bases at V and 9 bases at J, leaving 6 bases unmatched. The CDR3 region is CASSSGTSDAQYF. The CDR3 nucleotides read TGTGCCAGCAGCTCTGGGACTAGCGATGCGCAGTACTTC.

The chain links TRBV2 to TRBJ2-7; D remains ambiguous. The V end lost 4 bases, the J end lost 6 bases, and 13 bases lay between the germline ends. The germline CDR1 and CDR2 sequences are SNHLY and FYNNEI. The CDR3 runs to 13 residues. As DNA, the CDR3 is TGTGCCAGCAGTGCGAGCCGGGCCCTCGAGCAGTACTTC. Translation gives CASSASRALEQYF. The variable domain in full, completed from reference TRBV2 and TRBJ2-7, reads EPEVTQTPSHQVTQMGQEVILRCVPISNHLYFYWYRQILGQKVEFLVSFYNNEISEKSEIFDDQFSVERPDGSNFTLKIRSTKLEDSAMYFCASSASRALEQYFGPGTRLTVT.

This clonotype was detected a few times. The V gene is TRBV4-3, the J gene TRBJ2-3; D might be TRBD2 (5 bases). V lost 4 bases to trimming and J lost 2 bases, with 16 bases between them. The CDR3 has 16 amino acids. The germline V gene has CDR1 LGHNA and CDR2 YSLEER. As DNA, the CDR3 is TGCGCCAGCAGCCCCATGGGAGCGCGGCCCACAGATACGCAGTATTTT. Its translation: CASSPMGARPTDTQYF.

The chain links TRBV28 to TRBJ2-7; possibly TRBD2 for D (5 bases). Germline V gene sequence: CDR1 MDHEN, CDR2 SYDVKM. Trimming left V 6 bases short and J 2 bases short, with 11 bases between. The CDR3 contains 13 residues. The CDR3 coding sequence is TGTGCCAGCAGGTCGGACGGGACCTACGAGCAGTACTTC. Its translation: CASRSDGTYEQYF.

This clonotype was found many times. CDR3 amino acids: CASSPAATGSREQYF. In DNA, the CDR3 is TGTGCCAGCAGCCCCGCGGCGACAGGGAGTCGCGAGCAGTACTTC. This rearrangement joins TRBV7-9 to TRBJ2-7; 7 nucleotides align to TRBD1. Per germline, CDR1 SEHNR and CDR2 FQNEAQ (reference sequence). With V trimmed by 5 bases and J by 6 bases, 13 bases remained unmatched. The CDR3 is 15 residues long.

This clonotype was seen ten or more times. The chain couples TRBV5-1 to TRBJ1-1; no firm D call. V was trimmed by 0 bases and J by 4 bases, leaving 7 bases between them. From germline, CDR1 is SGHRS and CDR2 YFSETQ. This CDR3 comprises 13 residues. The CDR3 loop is CASSLGAPTEAFF. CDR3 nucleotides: TGCGCCAGCAGCTTGGGGGCGCCCACTGAAGCTTTCTTT.

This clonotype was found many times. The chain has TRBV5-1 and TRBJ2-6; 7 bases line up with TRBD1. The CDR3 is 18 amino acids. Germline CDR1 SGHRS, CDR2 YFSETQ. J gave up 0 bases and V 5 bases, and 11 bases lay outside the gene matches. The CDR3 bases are TGCGCCAGCAGTTATCGACAGGGTTCTCTCTCTGGGGCCAACGTCCTGACTTTC. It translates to CASSYRQGSLSGANVLTF.

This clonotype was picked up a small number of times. CDR3 protein: CATSRDTGYTEAFF. DNA for the CDR3: TGTGCCACCAGCAGGGATACAGGGTACACTGAAGCTTTCTTT. The V and J genes are TRBV15 and TRBJ1-1, with D maybe TRBD1 (6 bases). This CDR3 region has 14 residues. With 3 bases removed from V and 3 bases from J, the gap between germline ends came to 11 bases. Germline CDR1 LNHNV, CDR2 YYDKDF (reference sequence).

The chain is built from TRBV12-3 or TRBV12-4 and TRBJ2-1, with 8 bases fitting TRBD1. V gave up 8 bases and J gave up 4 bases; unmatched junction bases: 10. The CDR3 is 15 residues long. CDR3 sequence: CASGARDRPYNEQFF. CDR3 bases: TGTGCCAGCGGTGCCCGGGACAGGCCTTACAATGAGCAGTTCTTC.

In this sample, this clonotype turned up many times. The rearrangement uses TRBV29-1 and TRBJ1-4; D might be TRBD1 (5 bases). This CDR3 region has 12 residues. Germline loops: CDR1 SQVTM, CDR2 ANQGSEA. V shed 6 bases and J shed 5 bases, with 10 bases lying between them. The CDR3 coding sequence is TGCAGCGTACTACAGGAGAATGAAAAACTGTTTTTT. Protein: CSVLQENEKLFF.

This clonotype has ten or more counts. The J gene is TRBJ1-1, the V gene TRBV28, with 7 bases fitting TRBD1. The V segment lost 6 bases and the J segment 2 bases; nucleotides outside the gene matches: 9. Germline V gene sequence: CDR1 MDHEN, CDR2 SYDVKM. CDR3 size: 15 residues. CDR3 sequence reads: CASRTGTAINTEAFF. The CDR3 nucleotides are TGTGCCAGCAGAACCGGGACAGCGATCAACACTGAAGCTTTCTTT.

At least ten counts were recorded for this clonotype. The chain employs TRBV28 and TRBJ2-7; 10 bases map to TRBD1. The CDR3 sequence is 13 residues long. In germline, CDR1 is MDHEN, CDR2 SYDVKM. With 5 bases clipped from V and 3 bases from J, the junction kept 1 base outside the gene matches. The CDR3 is CASSGTGDYEQYF. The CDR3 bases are TGTGCCAGCAGTGGGACAGGGGACTACGAGCAGTACTTC.

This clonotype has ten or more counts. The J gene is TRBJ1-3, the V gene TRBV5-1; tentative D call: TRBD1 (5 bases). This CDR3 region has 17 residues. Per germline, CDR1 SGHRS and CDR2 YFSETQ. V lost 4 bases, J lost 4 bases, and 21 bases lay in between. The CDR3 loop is CASSPNRRGIGGNTIYF. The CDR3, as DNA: TGCGCCAGCAGCCCAAATCGGCGGGGGATCGGAGGAAACACCATATATTTT. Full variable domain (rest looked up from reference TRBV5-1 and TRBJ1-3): KAGVTQTPRYLIKTRGQQVTLSCSPISGHRSVSWYQQTPGQGLQFLFEYFSETQRNKGNFPGRFSGRQFSNSRSEMNVSTLELGDSALYLCASSPNRRGIGGNTIYFGEGSWLTVV.

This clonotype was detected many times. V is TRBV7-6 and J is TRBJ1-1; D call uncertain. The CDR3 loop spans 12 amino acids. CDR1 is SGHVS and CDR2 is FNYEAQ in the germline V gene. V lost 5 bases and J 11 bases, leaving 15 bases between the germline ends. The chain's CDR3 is CASSRYTTGAFF. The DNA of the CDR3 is TGTGCCAGCAGCCGTTATACGACCGGGGCTTTCTTT.

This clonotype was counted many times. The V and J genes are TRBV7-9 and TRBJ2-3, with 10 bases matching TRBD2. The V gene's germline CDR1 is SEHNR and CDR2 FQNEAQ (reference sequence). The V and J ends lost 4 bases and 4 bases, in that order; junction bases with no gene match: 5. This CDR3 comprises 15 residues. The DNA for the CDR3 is TGTGCCAGCAGCTCCACTAGCGGGGACTCAGATACGCAGTATTTT. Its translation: CASSSTSGDSDTQYF.

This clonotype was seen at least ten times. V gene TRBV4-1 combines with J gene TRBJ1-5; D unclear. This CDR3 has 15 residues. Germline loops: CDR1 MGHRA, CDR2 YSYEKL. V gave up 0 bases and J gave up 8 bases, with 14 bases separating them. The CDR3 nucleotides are TGCGCCAGCAGCCAAGATACCGGCCGATACGAGCCCCAGCATTTT. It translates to CASSQDTGRYEPQHF.

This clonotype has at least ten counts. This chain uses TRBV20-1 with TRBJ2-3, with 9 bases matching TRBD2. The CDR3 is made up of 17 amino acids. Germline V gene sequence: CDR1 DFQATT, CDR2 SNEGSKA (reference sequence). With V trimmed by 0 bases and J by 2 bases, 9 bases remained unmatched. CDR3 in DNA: TGCAGTGCTAGAGATCCTCTCCTAGCGGGATTCACAGATACGCAGTATTTT. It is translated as CSARDPLLAGFTDTQYF.

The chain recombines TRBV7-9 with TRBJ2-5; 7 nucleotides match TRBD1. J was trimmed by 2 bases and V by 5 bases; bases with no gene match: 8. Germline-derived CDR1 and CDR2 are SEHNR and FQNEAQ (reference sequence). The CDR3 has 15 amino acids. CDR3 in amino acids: CASSPTGTDQETQYF. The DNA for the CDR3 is TGTGCCAGCAGCCCCACCGGGACAGATCAAGAGACCCAGTACTTC.